A selection of T cell receptor beta chains follows, all from one sample in a study of blood T cell repertoires in COVID-19. Profiling relied on immunoSEQ multiplex PCR, and the TCRdb table lists in-frame clones only, not all of them. The table includes around 170,000 clones, 78% detected once. Sequencing input: peripheral blood. All receptors derive from an elderly woman with acute or convalescent COVID-19. Each CDR3 is given with its conserved first and last residue. D genes are given only for firm matches. Only part of the rows carry a size: once, few, many, or a class if the clone is expanded.

J gene | clone size | D gene | V gene | CDR3 protein | CDR3 DNA
TRBJ2-4 | . | . | TRBV7-9 | CASSYGQHQLAKNIQYF | TGTGCCAGCAGCTACGGACAGCACCAACTAGCCAAAAACATTCAGTACTTC
TRBJ2-4 | . | TRBD2 | TRBV5-1 | CASSLWGGAEAKNIQYF | TGCGCCAGCAGCTTGTGGGGGGGAGCTGAAGCCAAAAACATTCAGTACTTC
TRBJ2-1 | . | . | TRBV12-5 | CASTLSGSLYNEQFF | TGTGCTAGTACTCTCAGCGGCAGCCTCTACAATGAGCAGTTCTTC
TRBJ2-4 | . | . | TRBV5-1 | CASSVTGTKNIQYF | TGCGCCAGCAGCGTTACAGGGACCAAAAACATTCAGTACTTC
TRBJ2-3 | once | . | TRBV5-1 | CASSLGLVGSTDTQYF | TGCGCCAGCAGCTTGGGCCTAGTTGGGAGCACAGATACGCAGTATTTT
TRBJ1-1 | . | TRBD1 | TRBV2 | CASRTATGGTEAFF | TGTGCCAGCAGGACTGCGACAGGGGGAACTGAAGCTTTCTTT
TRBJ1-4 | . | TRBD1 | TRBV5-1 | CASSVSGTANEKLFF | TGCGCCAGCAGCGTCTCCGGGACAGCTAATGAAAAACTGTTTTTT
TRBJ2-7 | . | . | TRBV12-3/TRBV12-4 | CASSLGQLYEQYF | TGTGCCAGCAGTTTAGGGCAGTTATACGAGCAGTACTTC
TRBJ2-1 | . | . | TRBV5-1 | CASSFAGITYNEQFF | TGCGCCAGCAGCTTCGCGGGGATTACCTACAATGAGCAGTTCTTC
TRBJ2-7 | . | . | TRBV7-9 | CASSLRPGVGEQYF | TGTGCCAGCAGCTTACGTCCAGGGGTAGGCGAGCAGTACTTC
TRBJ2-1 | . | TRBD2 | TRBV5-4 | CASSLVWLAGGPTYNEQFF | TGTGCCAGCAGCTTGGTTTGGCTAGCGGGAGGGCCCACCTACAATGAGCAGTTCTTC
TRBJ2-1 | . | TRBD2 | TRBV7-2 | CASTPGLARGEQFF | TGTGCCAGCACCCCGGGACTAGCTCGAGGGGAGCAGTTCTTC
TRBJ2-5 | . | TRBD2 | TRBV30 | CAWTLSGVWRETQYF | TGTGCCTGGACCCTTAGCGGGGTGTGGCGGGAGACCCAGTACTTC